This T cell receptor (beta chain) was found in a study of patients and donors after allogeneic stem cell transplantation. Germline V gives CDR1 SGHNT, CDR2 YENEEA. This CDR3 contains 16 residues. V was trimmed by 5 bases and J by 3 bases, leaving 17 bases between them. TCRdb analysed the RT-PCR reads with MiXCR anew, one entry per CDR3 protein. The table records over 350,000 distinct CDR3 sequences, approximately 16% of them present only once. The clonotype was recovered from a human donor who was either an allogeneic HSCT recipient or a stem cell or donor lymphocyte infusion donor (not recorded which). It is not recorded whose cells these are; they may come from a transplant donor. The gene calls are TRBV11-3 and TRBJ1-5; D possibly corresponds to TRBD1 (5 bases). The sequenced sample consisted of blood, either unsorted or a sorted T cell fraction (not recorded which). CDR3 loop: CASSKNGQGFNQPQHF. CDR3 DNA sequence: TGTGCCAGCAGCAAGAATGGGCAGGGCTTCAATCAGCCCCAGCATTTT.